These 27 T cell receptor beta chains originate from one sample sequenced in a study of Graves' ophthalmopathy and Graves' hyperthyroidism (dated by TCRdb to the late 2010s). The sequencer listed for this sample is Illumina HiSeq 2000. For repertoire sequencing, TCR beta CDR3 regions were amplified from RNA transcripts. HTBI primers and the Qiagen OneStep RT-PCR kit were used in a first-round RT-PCR, which was followed by a second-round multiplex PCR, size selection and purification. TCRdb took the public reads, trimmed them with fastp at Q25, ran MiXCR for clone calling and kept in-frame beta chains. Entries are consolidated by CDR3 protein sequence, retaining the most common genes and DNA. Counted in this sample were about 370,000 distinct CDR3 sequences; about a sixth of them appeared once. The ten largest make up around 1.6% of the sample. Sequencing was done on a sample of peripheral blood. These receptors all stem from a woman between 18 and 30 years old with Graves' ophthalmopathy. Donor details come from another sample of the same person, matched by shared clones.

The gene calls are TRBV20-1 and TRBJ2-7, with D perhaps matching TRBD1 (6 bases). V lost 5 bases and J lost 0, with 14 bases in between. Germline V gene lookup returns CDR1 DFQATT and CDR2 SNEGSKA (reference sequence). This CDR3 has 14 amino acids. This CDR3 is CSADPRDISYEQYF. The CDR3 coding sequence is TGCAGTGCTGACCCGAGGGACATCTCCTACGAGCAGTACTTC.

This clonotype was observed many times. This chain links TRBV10-1 with TRBJ1-2; D gene ambiguous. V was shortened by 3 bases and J by 4 bases, with 6 bases between the two germline ends. CDR1 and CDR2 (germline): WNHNN, SYGVQD (reference sequence). This CDR3 region has 12 residues. As DNA, the CDR3 is TGCGCCAGCAGTGACAGTACCTATGGCTACACCTTC. Translated, it gives CASSDSTYGYTF.

This clonotype appeared many times. A read error may account for a junction end that differs from germline. This chain uses TRBV27 with TRBJ2-7, with 7 positions matching TRBD1. From germline, CDR1 is MNHEY and CDR2 SMNVEV (reference sequence). The CDR3 contains 14 residues. In nucleotides, the CDR3 is TGTGCCAGCAGATCCGGACAGGCGGCCGGGTATGAGAACTTC. It yields the protein CASRSGQAAGYENF.

Ten or more counts support this clonotype. The chain is built from TRBV9 and TRBJ2-5; tentatively, D is TRBD1 (6 bases). The germline gives CDR1 SGDLS, CDR2 YYNGEE. This CDR3 region has 16 residues. Trimming removed 2 bases at V and 2 bases at J, with 16 bases between. The CDR3 loop reads CASSVTGLEAQETQYF. CDR3 DNA: TGTGCCAGCAGCGTTACAGGGTTGGAGGCTCAAGAGACCCAGTACTTC.

This clonotype was found many times. The rearrangement links TRBV27 to TRBJ2-2; perhaps TRBD2 as D (5 bases). CDR1 is MNHEY, CDR2 SMNVEV, per germline (reference sequence). V was shortened by 4 bases and J by 7 bases, with 13 bases between the two germline ends. This CDR3 is 14 amino acids long. The CDR3 loop is CASSWPGMGGELFF. DNA for the CDR3: TGTGCCAGCAGTTGGCCCGGGATGGGCGGGGAGCTGTTTTTT.

This clonotype was found many times. V and J are TRBV6-2 or TRBV6-3 and TRBJ2-5, with D possibly matching TRBD1 (5 bases). Trimming stripped 2 bases from V and 1 base from J, with 11 bases between. This CDR3 comprises 15 residues. Germline V gene lookup returns CDR1 MNHEY and CDR2 SVGEGT. The CDR3 coding sequence is TGTGCCAGCAGTTACCCCGGACACTTCCAAGAGACCCAGTACTTC. Protein sequence: CASSYPGHFQETQYF.

This clonotype was detected many times. The rearrangement links TRBV7-2 to TRBJ2-7; no reliable D call. The germline gives CDR1 SGHTA, CDR2 FQGNSA. With 1 base removed from V and 5 bases from J, the gap between germline ends came to 3 bases. The CDR3 consists of 11 residues. CDR3 DNA: TGTGCCAGCAGCTTAGGTAACGAGCAGTACTTC. It specifies CASSLGNEQYF.

This rearrangement joins TRBV12-3 or TRBV12-4 to TRBJ1-6; the D gene is possibly TRBD1 (5 bases). The V gene lost 7 bases and the J gene lost 11 bases, with 15 bases spanning the gap. CDR3 length equals 13 residues. CDR3: CASNLGRGAPLHF. CDR3 DNA: TGTGCCAGCAATTTGGGACGTGGTGCACCCCTCCACTTT.

This clonotype was found many times. The chain combines TRBV5-1 with TRBJ1-1; unclear D gene. The V and J ends lost 4 bases and 3 bases respectively, with 13 bases between them. Germline CDR1 reads SGHRS; CDR2 reads YFSETQ. The CDR3 length is 14 residues. The CDR3 here is CASSPYIGHTEAFF. For the CDR3, the DNA is TGCGCCAGCAGCCCCTATATAGGACACACTGAAGCTTTCTTT.

The CDR3 protein is CASSGSANYGYTF. The CDR3 DNA follows: TGCGCCAGCAGTGGGTCAGCCAACTATGGCTACACCTTC. The genes are TRBV10-1 and TRBJ1-2, with D unclear. The CDR3 covers 13 residues. Between the trimmed V and J ends, which lost 4 bases and 2 bases, there was a span of 8 bases. Germline CDR1 and CDR2: WNHNN and SYGVQD (reference sequence).

Many counts were recorded for this clonotype. V gene TRBV5-1 combines with J gene TRBJ2-4; TRBD1 matches at 8 bases. Germline assignment: CDR1 SGHRS and CDR2 YFSETQ. CDR3 length: 13 residues. With V trimmed by 1 base and J by 8 bases, 2 bases remained unmatched. CDR3 sequence (DNA): TGCGCCAGCAGCTTGCCACAGGGGGACATTCAGTACTTC. Translation: CASSLPQGDIQYF.

This clonotype has a handful of counts. This chain uses TRBV9 with TRBJ2-2, with a possible D match to TRBD1 (7 bases). Looked up from germline, CDR1 is SGDLS and CDR2 is YYNGEE. CDR3 size: 15 residues. Deletions cut 0 bases from V and 6 bases from J, with 12 bases between. The CDR3 spells CASSVGGGGAGELFF. DNA of the CDR3: TGTGCCAGCAGCGTAGGAGGAGGGGGCGCCGGGGAGCTGTTTTTT.

This clonotype was picked up many times. This chain connects TRBV7-8 to TRBJ2-7; D is possibly TRBD2 (5 bases). CDR1 is SGHVS and CDR2 is FQNEAQ in the germline V gene. V lost 7 bases to trimming and J lost 6 bases, with 19 bases between them. The CDR3 is 14 amino acids. In DNA, the CDR3 is TGTGCCAGCACCTCCGGGAAGGGTTGGTCCGAGCAGTACTTC. Translated, it gives CASTSGKGWSEQYF.

This chain links TRBV7-8 with TRBJ1-2; weak D call: TRBD1 (6 bases). CDR1 and CDR2 (germline): SGHVS, FQNEAQ. CDR3 length equals 16 residues. V dropped 1 base and J dropped 7 bases, with 19 bases sitting between them. CDR3 bases: TGTGCCAGCAGCTTAGGGGGGATGGACAGCGGTATTGGCTACACCTTC. Protein product: CASSLGGMDSGIGYTF.

Many counts were recorded for this clonotype. A junction end diverges from the germline sequence, so it may reflect a read error. The rearrangement joins TRBV5-5 to TRBJ1-1; D not resolved. The CDR3 consists of 15 residues. Germline V lookup: CDR1 SGHKS, CDR2 YYEKEE (reference sequence). CDR3 in amino acids: CASSFFGVGKNEALF. The CDR3 DNA is TGTGCCAGCAGCTTTTTTGGGGTCGGGAAAAATGAAGCTCTCTTT.

This clonotype was seen ten or more times. The rearrangement uses TRBV7-3 and TRBJ1-6; TRBD1 might be the D (5 bases). Germline V gene sequence: CDR1 SGHTA, CDR2 FQGTGA. The CDR3 has 15 amino acids. Trimming removed 0 bases from V and 8 bases from J, with 11 bases in between. The CDR3 sequence is CASSLTPGRDSPLHF. The CDR3 region has the DNA TGTGCCAGCAGCTTAACGCCAGGGCGCGATTCACCCCTCCACTTT. The whole variable domain, filled in from reference TRBV7-3 and TRBJ1-6, reads GAGVSQTPSNKVTEKGKYVELRCDPISGHTALYWYRQSLGQGPEFLIYFQGTGAADDSGLPNDRFFAVRPEGSVSTLKIQRTERGDSAVYLCASSLTPGRDSPLHFGNGTRLTVT.

The chain couples TRBV11-2 to TRBJ2-5; D ambiguous. Germline V gene data show CDR1 as SGHAT and CDR2 as FQNNGV. This CDR3 contains 16 residues. Between the trimmed V and J ends, which lost 6 bases and 9 bases, there was a span of 26 bases. Here the CDR3 DNA reads TGTGCCAGCAGGGAAGCTGGACCGCTCCTGGCTCGGGCCCAGTACTTC. It codes for CASREAGPLLARAQYF.

This chain connects TRBV5-1 to TRBJ2-2; TRBD1 is a possible D gene (5 bases). Germline CDR1 reads SGHRS; CDR2 reads YFSETQ. The CDR3 contains 13 residues. V gave up 7 bases and J gave up 7 bases, with 14 bases separating them. DNA of the CDR3: TGCGCCAGCTGCAAAGAAGGGGTCGGGGAGCTGTTTTTT. Translated: CASCKEGVGELFF.

This clonotype was seen at least ten times. The chain combines TRBV6-5 with TRBJ1-5; perhaps TRBD1 as D (5 bases). The CDR3 spans 14 residues. V was shortened by 7 bases and J by 3 bases, with 13 bases between the two germline ends. Germline values: CDR1 MNHEY, CDR2 SVGAGI. CDR3 in amino acids: CASTLGAINQPQHF. Here the CDR3 DNA reads TGTGCCAGCACCTTAGGGGCCATCAATCAGCCCCAGCATTTT.

Ten or more counts support this clonotype. The chain has TRBV19 and TRBJ1-5; the D gene is possibly TRBD1 (5 bases). The V end was cut by 5 bases, the J end by 3 bases, with 14 bases between. The CDR3 totals 15 residues. CDR1 and CDR2 (germline): LNHDA, SQIVND (reference sequence). The CDR3, as DNA: TGTGCCAGTAGTGAGGGGCGCTCCCTCAATCAGCCCCAGCATTTT. Its translation: CASSEGRSLNQPQHF.

At least ten counts were recorded for this clonotype. J is TRBJ2-2 and V is TRBV28; 7 nucleotides align to TRBD1. The V gene end was trimmed by 6 bases and the J gene end by 7 bases; junction bases not matched to a gene: 11. Germline V lookup: CDR1 MDHEN, CDR2 SYDVKM. The length of the CDR3 is 15 residues. Here the CDR3 reads CASRRRQGQGGELFF. In DNA form, the CDR3 reads TGTGCCAGCAGACGCAGACAGGGTCAGGGCGGGGAGCTGTTTTTT. The full variable domain, completed using reference TRBV28 and TRBJ2-2, is DVKVTQSSRYLVKRTGEKVFLECVQDMDHENMFWYRQDPGLGLRLIYFSYDVKMKEKGDIPEGYSVSREKKERFSLILESASTNQTSMYLCASRRRQGQGGELFFGEGSRLTVL.

In this sample, this clonotype turned up many times. The chain links TRBV6-5 to TRBJ1-5; D uncertain. The CDR3 runs 13 residues. Germline assignment: CDR1 MNHEY and CDR2 SVGAGI. Trimming removed 2 bases at V and 6 bases at J, with 8 bases between. The CDR3, as DNA: TGTGCCAGCAGTTACGGGTTTGCTCAGCCCCAGCATTTT. Translation: CASSYGFAQPQHF.

The sample holds many counts of this clonotype. The chain combines TRBV19 with TRBJ1-6; the D gene is possibly TRBD1 (5 bases). Germline CDR1 and CDR2: LNHDA and SQIVND (reference sequence). V was shortened by 1 base and J by 3 bases, with 10 bases between the two germline ends. The CDR3 is 16 residues long. CDR3 in DNA: TGTGCCAGTAGTATAGGGCGCGGACACTATAATTCACCCCTCCACTTT. Residues: CASSIGRGHYNSPLHF.

This clonotype was seen many times. The V call is TRBV20-1, the J call TRBJ1-6; possible D gene TRBD1, 5 bases. V lost 6 bases and J lost 7, with 16 bases in between. The germline CDR1 and CDR2 sequences are DFQATT and SNEGSKA (reference sequence). This CDR3 has 14 residues. CDR3 DNA: TGCAGTGCGACATTGCAGGGTGTCAATTCACCCCTCCACTTT. Protein sequence: CSATLQGVNSPLHF.

The chain is built from TRBV18 and TRBJ2-7; D could derive from TRBD1 or TRBD2 (5 bases each). Germline V gene lookup returns CDR1 KGHSH and CDR2 LQKENI. V lost 1 base, J lost 6 bases, and 22 bases lay in between. The CDR3 covers 17 residues. CDR3 sequence reads: CASSPLWGQGPAGEQYF. As DNA, the CDR3 is TGTGCCAGCTCACCACTCTGGGGCCAGGGTCCTGCGGGCGAGCAGTACTTC.

This clonotype was counted at least ten times. The chain uses TRBV6-1 and TRBJ1-2, with a weak D call TRBD1 (5 bases). CDR3 length equals 13 residues. V lost 6 bases, J lost 3 bases, and 11 bases lay in between. The germline V gene encodes CDR1 MNHNS and CDR2 SASEGT. CDR3 DNA: TGTGCCAGCAGCGGGACGCTGCACTATGGCTACACCTTC. Translating it yields CASSGTLHYGYTF.

The gene calls are TRBV11-2 and TRBJ1-3; 7 bases are a match to TRBD1. V lost 4 bases, J lost 0 bases, and 6 bases stayed unmatched. This CDR3 region has 16 residues. CDR1 and CDR2 from the germline V gene are SGHAT and FQNNGV. The CDR3, as DNA: TGTGCCAGCAGCTCCCAGCGGACAGGCTCTGGAAACACCATATATTTT. It yields the protein CASSSQRTGSGNTIYF.